This is a list of T cell receptor beta chains from one sample in a study of T cell responses to AZD1222 COVID-19 vaccine. Profiled with immunoSEQ multiplex PCR; TCRdb holds only in-frame clones, not every one. The sample includes about 86,000 clones, roughly 80% seen only once; the top ten take 20% to 25%. The sequences come from peripheral blood, collected on day 0 of AZD1222 vaccination. The receptors were sampled from an adult in good health. The CDR3 runs from the conserved cysteine through the conserved F or W. The order of the fields is CDR3 protein, CDR3 DNA, clone size, J gene, D gene, V gene. A D gene is named only where the DNA matches it firmly. Only part of the rows carry a size: once, few, many, or a class if the clone is expanded.

CASSQDVWGEVNEQFF | TGTGCCAGCAGCCAAGATGTATGGGGAGAAGTCAATGAGCAGTTCTTC | - | TRBJ2-1 | - | TRBV3-1/TRBV3-2
CVSGPPGFTGELFF | TGTGTTAGTGGTCCCCCCGGTTTTACCGGGGAGCTGTTTTTT | - | TRBJ2-2 | - | TRBV12-5
CASFDRDKETQYF | TGTGCCAGCTTTGACAGGGACAAAGAGACCCAGTACTTC | - | TRBJ2-5 | TRBD1 | TRBV5-8
CASSLTWDYEQYF | TGTGCCAGCAGCTTGACCTGGGACTACGAGCAGTACTTC | - | TRBJ2-7 | - | TRBV5-5
CAISVGGGNTGELFF | TGTGCCATCAGTGTCGGCGGGGGGAACACCGGGGAGCTGTTTTTT | once | TRBJ2-2 | TRBD2 | TRBV10-3
CASSVISNNEQFF | TGTGCCAGCAGCGTGATTAGCAACAATGAGCAGTTCTTC | - | TRBJ2-1 | - | TRBV9
CASSLQGASFTQYF | TGTGCCAGCAGTTTACAGGGGGCCAGCTTTACGCAGTATTTT | - | TRBJ2-3 | TRBD1 | TRBV6-5
CASTPRQPSYKNIQYF | TGTGCCAGCACCCCCAGGCAGCCTAGCTACAAAAACATTCAGTACTTC | - | TRBJ2-4 | - | TRBV11-3
CASSLGQGYRQPQHF | TGTGCCAGCAGCCTGGGACAGGGGTATCGGCAGCCCCAGCATTTT | - | TRBJ1-5 | TRBD1 | TRBV28
CSASRQFTADTQYF | TGCAGTGCTAGTAGGCAGTTCACGGCAGATACGCAGTATTTT | - | TRBJ2-3 | - | TRBV20-1
CASSAGQDYGYTF | TGTGCCAGCTCTGCGGGACAGGATTATGGCTACACCTTC | - | TRBJ1-2 | TRBD1 | TRBV18
CASSLDRRVDTIYF | TGTGCCAGCAGCCTAGACCGCAGAGTCGACACCATATATTTT | few | TRBJ1-3 | - | TRBV11-2
CASSPPAGPSYEQYF | TGTGCCAGCAGTCCCCCAGCGGGTCCCTCCTACGAGCAGTACTTC | - | TRBJ2-7 | - | TRBV27
CASSLTSGRNTQYF | TGTGCCAGCAGCCTAACTAGCGGGAGGAACACCCAGTACTTC | - | TRBJ2-5 | TRBD2 | TRBV6-5
CATKEGANTGELFF | TGTGCCACCAAGGAGGGGGCGAACACCGGGGAGCTGTTTTTT | - | TRBJ2-2 | - | TRBV24-1
CSVDEGSASTDTQYF | TGCAGCGTTGACGAGGGGAGCGCTAGCACAGATACGCAGTATTTT | - | TRBJ2-3 | - | TRBV29-1
CASSWPRGNTEAFF | TGTGCCAGCAGCTGGCCCAGGGGGAACACTGAAGCTTTCTTT | - | TRBJ1-1 | - | TRBV5-6
CATSRDRVGNQPQHF | TGTGCCACCAGCAGAGACAGGGTGGGTAATCAGCCCCAGCATTTT | - | TRBJ1-5 | - | TRBV15
CASSEETGGNQPQHF | TGTGCCAGCAGTGAAGAGACAGGGGGCAATCAGCCCCAGCATTTT | - | TRBJ1-5 | TRBD1 | TRBV2
CASSLQTGREQYF | TGTGCCAGCAGCCTCCAGACAGGAAGAGAGCAGTACTTC | few | TRBJ2-7 | - | TRBV5-8
CASSSISGQDKAFF | TGTGCCAGCAGTTCCATCTCGGGACAGGATAAAGCTTTCTTT | - | TRBJ1-1 | TRBD1 | TRBV28
CASTWGLGGDSPLHF | TGTGCCAGCACCTGGGGACTTGGGGGCGATTCACCCCTCCACTTT | - | TRBJ1-6 | - | TRBV27
CASSQAGTIETQYF | TGCGCCAGCAGCCAAGCCGGGACAATAGAGACCCAGTACTTC | - | TRBJ2-5 | - | TRBV5-1
CASSLISLAGGAETQYF | TGCGCCAGCAGCTTGATCTCCCTAGCGGGAGGTGCTGAGACCCAGTACTTC | - | TRBJ2-5 | TRBD2 | TRBV5-1
CSVGQGAGDTQYF | TGCAGCGTCGGACAGGGGGCGGGGGATACGCAGTATTTT | - | TRBJ2-3 | TRBD1 | TRBV29-1
CASSQGEGGTGGYNEQFF | TGCGCCAGCAGCCAAGGGGAGGGGGGAACGGGAGGGTACAATGAGCAGTTCTTC | - | TRBJ2-1 | TRBD2 | TRBV4-1
CASSLGGRANEQFF | TGTGCCAGCAGCTTAGGAGGACGGGCCAATGAGCAGTTCTTC | - | TRBJ2-1 | - | TRBV7-9
CASSILRGRYTF | TGTGCCAGTAGTATCCTCCGGGGCCGCTACACCTTC | - | TRBJ1-2 | - | TRBV19
CASSVQGSQVYTGELFF | TGTGCCAGCTCGGTACAGGGGTCACAAGTTTACACCGGGGAGCTGTTTTTT | - | TRBJ2-2 | TRBD1 | TRBV18
CASSLTFRVSNNEQFF | TGTGCCAGCAGCTTAACGTTCCGGGTCTCTAACAATGAGCAGTTCTTC | - | TRBJ2-1 | - | TRBV7-2
CASSYHGRGAHTEAFF | TGTGCCAGCAGTTACCACGGAAGGGGGGCTCACACTGAAGCTTTCTTT | - | TRBJ1-1 | - | TRBV6-5
CASSLYGRNTEAFF | TGTGCCAGCAGTTTGTATGGCAGAAACACTGAAGCTTTCTTT | - | TRBJ1-1 | - | TRBV6-5
CASSFPPSQETQYF | TGTGCCAGCAGCTTTCCGCCTTCCCAAGAGACCCAGTACTTC | - | TRBJ2-5 | - | TRBV5-4
CASSPGGGRHF | TGTGCCAGCAGCCCGGGGGGGGGACGGCATTTT | - | TRBJ1-5 | - | TRBV6-5
CASRTNDSPLHF | TGTGCCAGCAGGACCAATGATTCACCCCTCCACTTT | - | TRBJ1-6 | - | TRBV28
CASSSGHNNEQFF | TGTGCCAGCAGCTCCGGACACAACAATGAGCAGTTCTTC | - | TRBJ2-1 | - | TRBV11-2
CASSQTGTSVPYEQYF | TGCGCCAGCAGCCAGACCGGGACTAGCGTCCCCTACGAGCAGTACTTC | few | TRBJ2-7 | TRBD2 | TRBV4-1
CASSAMGRLGGAFF | TGTGCCAGTAGTGCCATGGGGAGGCTTGGTGGAGCTTTCTTT | - | TRBJ1-1 | - | TRBV19
CASSSKLGYEQYF | TGCGCCAGCAGCTCCAAGTTAGGGTACGAGCAGTACTTC | - | TRBJ2-7 | - | TRBV4-3
CASSLSRGGGETQYF | TGTGCCAGCAGCTTATCGAGGGGAGGGGGAGAGACCCAGTACTTC | - | TRBJ2-5 | - | TRBV11-3
CASSQSWMNTEAFF | TGTGCCAGCAGCCAATCGTGGATGAACACTGAAGCTTTCTTT | once | TRBJ1-1 | - | TRBV3-1/TRBV3-2
CASSLSLQGYTEAFF | TGTGCCAGCAGTTTATCCCTCCAGGGTTACACTGAAGCTTTCTTT | - | TRBJ1-1 | - | TRBV27
CASSWFSPGLRNEQFF | TGTGCCAGCAGTTGGTTCTCACCGGGACTCCGCAATGAGCAGTTCTTC | once | TRBJ2-1 | - | TRBV27
CASSYSFLAEDTQYF | TGTGCCAGCAGTTACTCGTTCCTAGCGGAAGATACGCAGTATTTT | once | TRBJ2-3 | TRBD2 | TRBV6-5
CASSPGGAGGPLQFF | TGTGCCAGCAGCCCGGGGGGGGCGGGAGGCCCCCTGCAGTTCTTC | - | TRBJ2-1 | TRBD2 | TRBV7-2
CASSFIPGVYEQYF | TGTGCCAGCAGCTTTATCCCAGGGGTCTACGAGCAGTACTTC | - | TRBJ2-7 | - | TRBV5-8
CATKGATATNEKLFF | TGTGCCACGAAGGGGGCCACAGCGACTAATGAAAAACTGTTTTTT | - | TRBJ1-4 | TRBD1 | TRBV2
CASSLMAGDNYGYTF | TGTGCCAGCAGTTTAATGGCAGGGGACAACTATGGCTACACCTTC | - | TRBJ1-2 | - | TRBV27
CASSQTYNEQFF | TGTGCCAGCAGCCAGACTTACAATGAGCAGTTCTTC | - | TRBJ2-1 | - | TRBV3-1/TRBV3-2
CASGPGQANSPLHF | TGTGCCAGCGGACCGGGACAGGCCAATTCACCCCTCCACTTT | - | TRBJ1-6 | TRBD1 | TRBV6-5
CASSLRLAGPYEQYF | TGTGCCAGCAGCTTAAGATTAGCGGGACCCTACGAGCAGTACTTC | - | TRBJ2-7 | TRBD2 | TRBV5-6
CASSEWGGSQPQHF | TGTGCCAGCAGTGAATGGGGAGGGAGTCAGCCCCAGCATTTT | - | TRBJ1-5 | - | TRBV6-1
CASSPQSTNEKLFF | TGTGCCAGCAGCCCCCAGTCAACTAATGAAAAACTGTTTTTT | - | TRBJ1-4 | - | TRBV9
CASSQAGAMSSYNEQFF | TGTGCCAGCAGCCAGGCGGGAGCCATGAGCTCCTACAATGAGCAGTTCTTC | - | TRBJ2-1 | TRBD2 | TRBV11-2
CSVEDPGGSSSYNEQFF | TGCAGCGTTGAAGACCCGGGTGGGAGTAGCTCCTACAATGAGCAGTTCTTC | once | TRBJ2-1 | - | TRBV29-1
CASSVTEGGGYTF | TGTGCCAGCAGCGTTACAGAAGGAGGTGGCTACACCTTC | once | TRBJ1-2 | - | TRBV9
CAISETGDGYGYTF | TGTGCCATCAGTGAGACGGGAGACGGATATGGCTACACCTTC | - | TRBJ1-2 | - | TRBV10-3
CASSQEPGAFGYTF | TGCGCCAGCAGCCAAGAACCGGGGGCCTTCGGCTACACCTTC | once | TRBJ1-2 | - | TRBV4-3
CASSLAQAGGLNYGYTF | TGTGCCAGCAGCTTAGCCCAAGCGGGCGGACTTAACTATGGCTACACCTTC | once | TRBJ1-2 | - | TRBV7-2